This T cell receptor (beta chain) was recovered during a study of blood T cell repertoires in COVID-19. Whole-study context: Italy, Spain and the United States were the sources of the convalescent and acute COVID-19 samples. PBMCs, B-cell-depleted T cells, or T cells provided the cDNA or gDNA that made up the material.

With 2 bases clipped from V and 5 bases from J, the junction kept 7 bases outside the gene matches. CDR1 SQVTM and CDR2 ANQGSEA come from the germline V gene. The length of the CDR3 is 14 residues. In the authors' methods: Cell counts per sample came from amplifying reference gene primers. Measured with immunoSEQ multiplex PCR; TCRdb has only the in-frame clones, and not every one. V, J and clone size derive from that table, while D and trimming were established from the DNA sequence. The data contain under 45,000 clones, roughly 88% of them singletons. The V call is TRBV29-1, the J call TRBJ1-1; TRBD1 agrees at 8 bases. The sequenced sample consisted of peripheral blood. This sequence originates from a human donor in a cohort sampled during active COVID-19. The CDR3 region is CSVETRQGRTEAFF. CDR3 nucleotide sequence: TGCAGCGTTGAAACTCGACAGGGGAGGACTGAAGCTTTCTTT.